Below, 15 T cell receptor beta chains from the same sample are listed, as sequenced in a study of long-term antiretroviral therapy in people with HIV. The immunoSEQ assay was v3.0, run at survey level. Data came from immunoSEQ multiplex PCR; TCRdb stores just in-frame clones and leaves some out. In the table there are 20,000 to 25,000 clones, more than 70% of which are singletons. Sequencing was performed on unsorted PBMCs, taken 0.6 years after starting antiretroviral therapy. Every receptor here comes from a man in his 60s with HIV.

The V call is TRBV4-2, the J call TRBJ2-2, with D uncertain. Germline V gene data show CDR1 as LGHNA and CDR2 as YNFKEQ. V lost 3 bases, J lost 5 bases, and 13 bases lay in between. This CDR3 contains 15 residues. The CDR3 coding sequence is TGTGCCAGCAGCCACCAAGTTGACGGAACCGGGGAGCTGTTTTTT. Its protein product is CASSHQVDGTGELFF.

This sequence joins TRBV9 and TRBJ2-7; tentative D call: TRBD2 (7 bases). There are 16 residues in the CDR3. Germline V lookup: CDR1 SGDLS, CDR2 YYNGEE. V was pared by 0 bases and J by 0 bases, with 13 bases between. The CDR3 region is CASSVGGGPSSYEQYF. CDR3 bases: TGTGCCAGCAGCGTAGGCGGGGGCCCTAGCTCCTACGAGCAGTACTTC.

The genes are TRBV5-1 and TRBJ1-1; possibly TRBD1 for D (5 bases). V lost 2 bases and J 0 bases, leaving 8 bases between the germline ends. CDR1 is SGHRS, CDR2 YFSETQ, per germline. This CDR3 region has 14 residues. CDR3 sequence reads: CASSFREMNTEAFF. DNA of the CDR3: TGCGCCAGCAGCTTCAGGGAAATGAACACTGAAGCTTTCTTT.

The chain couples TRBV5-1 to TRBJ2-7, with TRBD1 matching over 8 bases. The V gene end was trimmed by 0 bases and the J gene end by 6 bases; junction bases not matched to a gene: 5. CDR1 is SGHRS and CDR2 is YFSETQ in the germline V gene. The CDR3 runs 14 residues. CDR3 nucleotides: TGCGCCAGCAGCTTGGGGCAGGGGGCTCGCGAGCAGTACTTC. Its protein is CASSLGQGAREQYF.

The chain uses TRBV5-6 and TRBJ1-1; D is ambiguous. The germline V gene encodes CDR1 SGHDT and CDR2 YYEEEE. There are 13 residues in the CDR3. V lost 0 bases and J 6 bases, leaving 9 bases between the germline ends. The CDR3 reads CASSLAQESEAFF. In DNA form, the CDR3 reads TGTGCCAGCAGCTTGGCTCAGGAGTCTGAAGCTTTCTTT.

J is TRBJ2-5 and V is TRBV6-5; 13 bases are shared with TRBD2. With 0 bases clipped from V and 4 bases from J, the junction kept 2 bases outside the gene matches. This CDR3 is built from 16 residues. Germline lookup yields CDR1 MNHEY and CDR2 SVGAGI. The CDR3 here is CASSYSLAGGPETQYF. The CDR3 DNA reads as TGTGCCAGCAGTTACTCACTAGCGGGGGGGCCAGAGACCCAGTACTTC.

To note about this clone: The sample contains more than one DNA sequence encoding this CDR3. This chain links TRBV5-1 with TRBJ2-7; perhaps TRBD1 as D (5 bases). Germline CDR1 reads SGHRS; CDR2 reads YFSETQ. The CDR3 sequence is 15 residues long. V lost 4 bases and J lost 4, with 18 bases in between. DNA for the CDR3: TGCGCCAGCAGCCCCTCTCCCATCGACAGATACGAGCAGTACTTC. This gives the protein CASSPSPIDRYEQYF.

This clone was detected only a few times. The rearrangement links TRBV7-2 to TRBJ2-2; 8 bases align to TRBD2. There are 17 residues in the CDR3. CDR1 is SGHTA, CDR2 FQGNSA, per germline. With V trimmed by 0 bases and J by 4 bases, 7 bases remained unmatched. CDR3 amino acids: CASSLAPGLVLTGELFF. The CDR3 nucleotides are TGTGCCAGCAGCTTAGCTCCGGGACTAGTACTCACCGGGGAGCTGTTTTTT.

V and J are TRBV5-1 and TRBJ1-2; D remains unclear. Germline values: CDR1 SGHRS, CDR2 YFSETQ. The CDR3 extends over 13 amino acids. V was trimmed by 2 bases and J by 4 bases, leaving 9 bases between them. For the CDR3, the DNA is TGCGCCAGCAGCTTTCAGGATGCCTATGGCTACACCTTC. Translated: CASSFQDAYGYTF.

V usage is TRBV19 and J usage is TRBJ2-3; 10 positions agree with TRBD2. The germline V gene has CDR1 LNHDA and CDR2 SQIVND (reference sequence). The CDR3 loop spans 15 amino acids. V was clipped by 7 bases and J by 2 bases; unmatched bases: 6. The CDR3 spells CASTRTSGYTDTQYF. DNA of the CDR3: TGTGCCAGTACCAGGACTAGCGGATACACAGATACGCAGTATTTT.

This chain connects TRBV5-6 to TRBJ2-5; D unclear. Germline V gene data show CDR1 as SGHDT and CDR2 as YYEEEE. The CDR3 covers 14 residues. V was clipped by 4 bases and J by 5 bases, with 15 bases between them. In nucleotides, the CDR3 is TGTGCCAGCAGCGGTAGCCCCGAAGGGGAGACCCAGTACTTC. It is translated as CASSGSPEGETQYF.

The chain couples TRBV5-1 to TRBJ2-1, with D tentatively TRBD1 or TRBD2 (5 bases each). The germline V gene encodes CDR1 SGHRS and CDR2 YFSETQ. The CDR3 contains 16 residues. Trimming cost V 4 bases and J 5 bases, with 19 bases left between them. The CDR3 here is CASSPGWGGGDNEQFF. In nucleotides, the CDR3 is TGCGCCAGCAGCCCCGGGTGGGGCGGAGGAGACAATGAGCAGTTCTTC.

This chain uses TRBV6-4 with TRBJ1-3; D is uncertain. This CDR3 is 13 amino acids long. Germline CDR1 MRHNA, CDR2 SNTAGT. V lost 4 bases to trimming and J lost 4 bases, with 8 bases between them. The CDR3 region has the DNA TGTGCCAGCAGTGTCGTTCTGGGAAACACCATATATTTT. Protein sequence: CASSVVLGNTIYF.

This clone is large within its sample. The CDR3 sequence: CATSPPIGSGNTIYF. In nucleotides, the CDR3 is TGTGCCACCAGCCCGCCGATCGGCTCTGGAAACACCATATATTTT. The J gene is TRBJ1-3, the V gene TRBV15; D uncertain. V lost 5 bases and J lost 0, with 11 bases in between. The germline V gene has CDR1 LNHNV and CDR2 YYDKDF (reference sequence). This CDR3 spans 15 amino acids.

V usage is TRBV6-5 and J usage is TRBJ2-1, with TRBD2 identical over 11 bases. With 5 bases clipped from V and 9 bases from J, the junction kept 9 bases outside the gene matches. From germline, CDR1 is MNHEY and CDR2 SVGAGI. The CDR3 is 15 amino acids. Written as DNA, the CDR3 is TGTGCCAGCAGTATCGGGACTAGCGGTGGTAGTGAGCAGTTCTTC. It yields the protein CASSIGTSGGSEQFF.